Sequencing of this T cell receptor (beta chain) was carried out in a study of beta chain features in type 1 diabetes. This clone was counted a few times. The sample carries other DNA sequences with the same CDR3. Per germline, CDR1 DFQATT and CDR2 SNEGSKA (reference sequence). V was shortened by 5 bases and J by 5 bases, with 8 bases between the two germline ends. The CDR3 length is 11 residues. TCRB transcripts that were expressed got sequenced, as all of the isolated RNA had been reverse transcribed. TCRdb keeps only in-frame clones here, not all; method: immunoSEQ multiplex PCR. The sample includes 390,000 or so clones, around 13% seen only once; the top ten take 0.035% to 0.04%.

The chain has TRBV20-1 and TRBJ2-3, with D perhaps matching TRBD1 (6 bases). Sequencing input: naive CD4+ T cells from blood. This clonotype originated in a man aged 25 to 40 in good health. Here the CDR3 reads CSAEQGDTQYF. The CDR3 coding sequence is TGCAGTGCTGAACAGGGAGATACGCAGTATTTT.